This TCR beta chain was recorded in a study of cytomegalovirus exposure and HLA in healthy donors. Study background: Of some 360 genotyped donors, around 76% clustered with self-reported Caucasian donors.

Germline assignment: CDR1 MNHEY and CDR2 SVGAGI. V was clipped by 5 bases and J by 4 bases, with 11 bases between them. The CDR3 has 13 amino acids. It was with 60 Vbeta and 13 Jbeta primers that the PCR ran. Sequencing used immunoSEQ multiplex PCR; TCRdb keeps in-frame clones, though not all of them. Its table records about 140,000 clones. This TCR derives from a woman younger than 30 in good health and CMV-seronegative. The specimen sequenced was PBMCs. The genes are TRBV6-5 and TRBJ1-1; weak D call: TRBD1 (6 bases). As DNA, the CDR3 is TGTGCCAGCAGTGAGATCAGGGGCACTGAAGCTTTCTTT. This translates into CASSEIRGTEAFF.